This is a list of T cell receptor beta chains from one sample in a study of blood T cells in healthy people across ages. TCRdb passed the 5' RACE reads through MiXCR, listing each CDR3 protein once. Counted here are about 690,000 distinct CDR3 sequences, roughly 43% occurring once; the ten biggest clones make up about 30%. The sample was blood. Every receptor here comes from an elderly man in good health. CDR3s include the opening cysteine and the closing phenylalanine or tryptophan. The D gene is left open where the match is weak. The size entry is marked missing in some rows and otherwise reads once, few, many or a size class.

J,V,size,D,DNA,CDR3
TRBJ2-5,TRBV20-1,.,TRBD2,TGCAGTGCTCGAAAAAGCGGGAGGGCCTACAATGAGCAGTACTTC,CSARKSGRAYNEQYF
TRBJ2-5,TRBV18,.,TRBD1,TGTGCCAGCTCACCACAGGGACAGGGGACAGAGACCCAGTACTTC,CASSPQGQGTETQYF
TRBJ2-7,TRBV20-1,few,TRBD2,TGCAGTGCTATTATCCTAGCGGGAAACTACGAGCAGTACTTC,CSAIILAGNYEQYF
TRBJ1-6,TRBV7-8,few,.,TGTGCCAGCAGCAGACGACAGGATTCACCCCTCCACTTT,CASSRRQDSPLHF
TRBJ2-1,TRBV7-2,few,TRBD1,TGTGCCAGCAGATCCCGGGGACAGGGACTCTACAATGAGCAGTTCTTC,CASRSRGQGLYNEQFF
TRBJ2-7,TRBV18,.,.,TGTGCCAGCTCACTACCAGGGACGCCCGGATACGAGCAGTACTTC,CASSLPGTPGYEQYF
TRBJ2-7,TRBV20-1,few,.,TGCAGTGCTCAAGGACAACCCGGGCCCTACGAGCAGTACTTC,CSAQGQPGPYEQYF
TRBJ2-1,TRBV29-1,once,.,TGCAGCGTTGTAGATTACGGGGACAATGAGCAGTTCTTC,CSVVDYGDNEQFF
TRBJ1-5,TRBV29-1,.,.,TGCAGCGTTGTCGGAGCAGGCAATCAGCCCCAGCATTTT,CSVVGAGNQPQHF
TRBJ2-1,TRBV6-2/TRBV6-3,once,.,TGTGCCAGCAGTCGACAGTTCCGCTCCTACAATGAGCAGTTCTTC,CASSRQFRSYNEQFF
TRBJ2-5,TRBV5-4,few,.,TGTGCCAGCAGCTTGATAAGGGGCAAACAAGAGACCCAGTACTTC,CASSLIRGKQETQYF
TRBJ1-2,TRBV24-1,.,.,TGTGCCACCAGTGATGGGACGGGTTTGGACTATGGCTACACCTTC,CATSDGTGLDYGYTF
TRBJ2-3,TRBV4-2,many,.,TGTGCCAGCAGCCGGAGGAGGGACACTAGCACAGATACGCAGTATTTT,CASSRRRDTSTDTQYF
TRBJ2-1,TRBV5-1,few,TRBD2,TGCGCCAGCAGTTTGACTAGCGGGAGCCTCTACAATGAGCAGTTCTTC,CASSLTSGSLYNEQFF
TRBJ1-2,TRBV4-2,.,.,TGTGCCAGCAGCCAAGGATCGAATTCTAACTATGGCTACACCTTC,CASSQGSNSNYGYTF
TRBJ2-5,TRBV25-1,few,TRBD2,TGTGCCAGCAGTGATAGCGGGGTGCGCCAGACCCAGTACTTC,CASSDSGVRQTQYF
TRBJ1-5,TRBV6-5,.,TRBD1,TGTGCCAGCAGGAGGACCGGGACAGGACTTAATCAGCCCCAGCATTTT,CASRRTGTGLNQPQHF
TRBJ2-1,TRBV18,few,TRBD2,TGTGCCAGCTCACCACCGACAGCGGGAGGCACCTACAATGAGCAGTTCTTC,CASSPPTAGGTYNEQFF
TRBJ2-3,TRBV12-3/TRBV12-4,.,.,TGTGCCAGCAGTTTAACGTGGTGGTGGGGCGGCACCCCTAGCGCAGATACGCAGTATTTT,CASSLTWWWGGTPSADTQYF
TRBJ2-1,TRBV10-1,.,.,TGCGCCAGCAGTGCCGGTCCAGGGAGCTCCTACAATGAGCAGTTCTTC,CASSAGPGSSYNEQFF
TRBJ1-6,TRBV9,few,TRBD1,TGTGCCAGCAGCGCCGGGACAGCTCATAATTCACCCCTCCACTTT,CASSAGTAHNSPLHF
TRBJ2-7,TRBV7-6,.,TRBD1,TGTGCCAGCAGCTCAGTTGAACCGGGACAGGGTCTCTTTGGTTACGAGCAGTACTTC,CASSSVEPGQGLFGYEQYF
TRBJ2-7,TRBV2,.,.,TGTGCCAGCAGTAATCAGGGACTTCCCTACGAGCAGTACTTC,CASSNQGLPYEQYF
TRBJ2-6,TRBV9,.,.,TGTGCCAGCAGCATGACGTACGACTCTGGGGCCAACGTCCTGACTTTC,CASSMTYDSGANVLTF
TRBJ2-5,TRBV7-2,many,.,TGTGCCAGCAGCTTAGTAGGCGGTGGGGTCGGGGAGACCCAGTACTTC,CASSLVGGGVGETQYF
TRBJ1-1,TRBV18,.,TRBD1,TGTGCCAGCAACAGGGGGTTCACTGAAGCTTTCTTT,CASNRGFTEAFF
TRBJ2-2,TRBV6-5,.,TRBD1,TGTGCCAGCAGATTCGACAGGGGGCACACCGGGGAGCTGTTTTTT,CASRFDRGHTGELFF
TRBJ2-7,TRBV29-1,many,TRBD1,TGCAGCGCCACAGACAGGGCCTCCTACGAGCAGTACTTC,CSATDRASYEQYF